The next 10 T cell receptor beta chains were all read from a single sample in a study of IL-17A CD8 T cells in psoriatic arthritis synovium. Actively inflamed joints of psoriatic arthritis patients supplied the aspirated synovial fluid. Produced via immunoSEQ multiplex PCR; TCRdb's table is partial and in-frame only. The sample includes 2,000 to 2,500 clones, 72% of them seen just once. Sequencing was done on a sample of memory CD8+ T cells from synovial fluid. Described subset: bulk memory CD8+ T cells (CD45RA-CD27+/- and CD45RA+CD27-). The receptor set was obtained from a human donor with psoriatic arthritis.

V and J are TRBV30 and TRBJ2-7; D is undetermined. V was clipped by 0 bases and J by 5 bases, with 8 bases between them. This CDR3 spans 12 amino acids. Germline V gene lookup returns CDR1 GTSNPN and CDR2 SVGIG (reference sequence). This chain's CDR3 is CAWSVHGDEQYF. The CDR3 region has the DNA TGTGCCTGGAGTGTACATGGGGACGAGCAGTACTTC.

The genes are TRBV4-1 and TRBJ2-6; tentatively, D is TRBD1 or TRBD2 (5 bases each). Per the germline V gene, CDR1 is MGHRA and CDR2 is YSYEKL. V lost 0 bases and J 1 base, leaving 10 bases between the germline ends. CDR3 length: 17 residues. The CDR3 DNA follows: TGCGCCAGCAGCCAAGATTGGAGGACATCTGGGGCCAACGTCCTGACTTTC. It encodes CASSQDWRTSGANVLTF.

This chain joins TRBV19 and TRBJ1-1; D is perhaps TRBD1 (5 bases). V lost 5 bases to trimming and J lost 6 bases, with 22 bases between them. The CDR3 covers 16 residues. Germline CDR1 LNHDA, CDR2 SQIVND (reference sequence). CDR3 region: CASSRGTGRIVPEAFF. The DNA of the CDR3 is TGTGCCAGTAGTCGCGGCACAGGACGGATTGTACCTGAAGCTTTCTTT.

The V and J genes are TRBV19 and TRBJ1-2, with 8 positions matching TRBD1. Per the germline V gene, CDR1 is LNHDA and CDR2 is SQIVND (reference sequence). This CDR3 spans 18 amino acids. With 1 base clipped from V and 6 bases from J, the junction kept 16 bases outside the gene matches. The CDR3 sequence: CASSIGISRGQGLDGYTF. CDR3 nucleotides: TGTGCCAGTAGTATAGGTATAAGTCGAGGACAGGGACTTGATGGCTACACCTTC.

The chain is built from TRBV6-4 and TRBJ2-3; D is perhaps TRBD2 (6 bases). CDR3 length equals 15 residues. V shed 0 bases and J shed 2 bases, with 9 bases lying between them. Germline CDR1 reads MRHNA; CDR2 reads SNTAGT. As DNA, the CDR3 is TGTGCCAGCAGTGACTCCGCGGGGTCCACAGATACGCAGTATTTT. This encodes CASSDSAGSTDTQYF.

The chain carries TRBV11-2 and TRBJ2-1, with 7 positions matching TRBD1. The trim removed 3 bases at V and 10 bases at J, leaving 3 bases unmatched. Per the germline V gene, CDR1 is SGHAT and CDR2 is FQNNGV. The CDR3 loop spans 12 amino acids. The CDR3 nucleotides are TGTGCCAGCAGCTTGACAGGGTACGAGCAGTTCTTC. This sequence encodes CASSLTGYEQFF.

The chain has TRBV4-3 and TRBJ2-1; D might be TRBD2 (6 bases). The CDR3 covers 15 residues. Germline CDR1 and CDR2: LGHNA and YSLEER. Deletions cut 0 bases from V and 6 bases from J, with 12 bases between. CDR3 loop: CASSQEGLASNEQFF. CDR3 in DNA: TGCGCCAGCAGCCAAGAGGGGCTAGCGTCCAATGAGCAGTTCTTC.

The genes are TRBV30 and TRBJ2-2, with 7 bases lining up with TRBD1. The germline gives CDR1 GTSNPN, CDR2 SVGIG (reference sequence). The CDR3 extends over 14 amino acids. With 2 bases clipped from V and 5 bases from J, the junction kept 5 bases outside the gene matches. The DNA for the CDR3 is TGTGCCTGGAGTTCCCAGACAGGGACCGGGGAGCTGTTTTTT. Translating it yields CAWSSQTGTGELFF.

This clone was picked up a small number of times. The V gene is TRBV6-1, the J gene TRBJ2-3, with D perhaps matching TRBD1 (5 bases). Trimming took off 6 bases at V and 2 bases at J, with 12 bases between the two ends. Per germline, CDR1 MNHNS and CDR2 SASEGT. The CDR3 sequence is 14 residues long. For the CDR3, the DNA is TGTGCCAGCAGGGGGCCCAGAGACACAGATACGCAGTATTTT. Translating it yields CASRGPRDTDTQYF.

CDR3 residues: CASSSGTGENEQYF. Here the CDR3 DNA reads TGTGCCAGCAGCTCCGGGACAGGGGAGAACGAGCAGTACTTC. The V gene is TRBV7-6, the J gene TRBJ2-7; TRBD1 matches at 10 bases. Per the germline V gene, CDR1 is SGHVS and CDR2 is FNYEAQ. The length of the CDR3 is 14 residues. V dropped 4 bases and J dropped 5; count of bases not matched to a gene: 5.